This is a list of T cell receptor beta chains from one sample in a study of cytomegalovirus exposure and HLA in healthy donors. Measured with immunoSEQ multiplex PCR; TCRdb has only the in-frame clones, and not every one. The data hold some 170,000 clones, with 75% to 90% observed a single time. Material for sequencing was PBMCs. The source of these receptors is a woman under 30 in good health and CMV-seronegative. Both conserved end residues are part of each CDR3. The D gene is left open where the match is weak. The size of a clone is reported for some rows only, either as once, few or many, or as a class for expanded clones.

.,TRBV15,TRBJ2-7,.,CATSRVRQLPYEQYF,TGTGCCACCAGCAGAGTCAGACAGCTACCTTACGAGCAGTACTTC
.,TRBV6-5,TRBJ2-3,once,CASRQGIGDTQYF,TGTGCCAGCCGGCAGGGAATTGGAGATACGCAGTATTTT
TRBD1,TRBV11-3,TRBJ2-1,.,CASSLNWDRVSYNEQFF,TGTGCCAGCAGTCTAAACTGGGACAGGGTCTCCTACAATGAGCAGTTCTTC
.,TRBV9,TRBJ2-1,.,CASGRSSSYNEQFF,TGTGCCAGCGGGCGTTCGAGCTCCTACAATGAGCAGTTCTTC
.,TRBV28,TRBJ1-5,.,CATLTGGVRNQPQHF,TGTGCCACCCTGACGGGGGGCGTCCGTAATCAGCCCCAGCATTTT
.,TRBV30,TRBJ2-3,.,CAWAADALGTDTQYF,TGTGCCTGGGCGGCAGACGCACTGGGCACAGATACGCAGTATTTT
.,TRBV6-5,TRBJ2-1,.,CASSYLSGDEQFF,TGTGCCAGCAGTTACCTGAGCGGCGACGAGCAGTTCTTC
TRBD2,TRBV5-6,TRBJ2-2,.,CASSLEIGAGGVPGELFF,TGTGCCAGCAGCTTGGAGATCGGCGCGGGAGGTGTGCCCGGGGAGCTGTTTTTT
TRBD1,TRBV19,TRBJ2-7,.,CASSSALRTGGDEQYF,TGTGCCAGTAGTTCGGCGTTAAGGACAGGGGGCGACGAGCAGTACTTC
.,TRBV6-5,TRBJ1-2,.,CASSYGAANYGYTF,TGTGCCAGCAGTTACGGGGCAGCAAACTATGGCTACACCTTC
TRBD1,TRBV29-1,TRBJ2-1,once,CSVERQGNEQFF,TGCAGCGTTGAACGACAGGGCAATGAGCAGTTCTTC
.,TRBV7-9,TRBJ2-3,.,CASSLGGMSTDTQYF,TGTGCCAGCAGCTTAGGAGGGATGAGCACAGATACGCAGTATTTT
TRBD2,TRBV4-3,TRBJ2-1,.,CASSSSGVQIYNEQFF,TGCGCCAGCAGCTCGAGCGGGGTCCAGATTTACAATGAGCAGTTCTTC
TRBD2,TRBV29-1,TRBJ2-7,.,CSALGEGYLSSYEQYF,TGCAGCGCCCTGGGGGAGGGGTACCTAAGCTCCTACGAGCAGTACTTC
.,TRBV7-8,TRBJ2-1,.,CASSLGTNQFF,TGTGCCAGCAGCTTAGGGACTAACCAGTTCTTC
.,TRBV7-8,TRBJ2-7,.,CASSELAEKIHEQYF,TGTGCCAGCAGCGAATTAGCGGAGAAGATACACGAGCAGTACTTC
.,TRBV6-5,TRBJ2-1,.,CASSYVGLDNEQFF,TGTGCCAGCAGTTACGTGGGACTCGACAATGAGCAGTTCTTC
.,TRBV15,TRBJ2-7,.,CATSRDRWGLYEQYF,TGTGCCACCAGCAGAGATAGGTGGGGGCTCTACGAGCAGTACTTC
.,TRBV5-1,TRBJ2-3,.,CASSSDRGTDTQYF,TGCGCCAGCAGCTCCGATAGGGGTACAGATACGCAGTATTTT
TRBD1,TRBV6-1,TRBJ1-5,.,CASSEGTGGRPQHF,TGTGCCAGCAGTGAGGGGACAGGGGGTAGGCCCCAGCATTTT
.,TRBV5-1,TRBJ1-1,.,CASRLQSLNTEAFF,TGCGCCAGCAGATTACAGTCTCTGAACACTGAAGCTTTCTTT
.,TRBV10-3,TRBJ2-7,.,CAIREKQLDYEQYF,TGTGCCATCAGGGAGAAACAGCTTGACTACGAGCAGTACTTC
.,TRBV30,TRBJ1-2,.,CAWSVGGYGYTF,TGTGCCTGGAGTGTCGGGGGCTATGGCTACACCTTC
TRBD1,TRBV6-6,TRBJ2-2,.,CASSDRGMAGELFF,TGTGCCAGCAGCGACAGGGGCATGGCCGGGGAGCTGTTTTTT
.,TRBV7-3,TRBJ1-2,few,CASSSGQIYGYTF,TGTGCCAGCAGCTCCGGACAGATCTATGGCTACACCTTC
TRBD2,TRBV14,TRBJ2-1,.,CATTLTSGTYNEQFF,TGTGCCACCACCCTGACTAGCGGGACCTACAATGAGCAGTTCTTC
.,TRBV7-2,TRBJ2-7,.,CASSLRTETYEQYF,TGTGCCAGCAGCCTTCGGACAGAAACCTACGAGCAGTACTTC
.,TRBV4-1,TRBJ1-5,.,CASSQEVRDQPQHF,TGCGCCAGCAGCCAAGAGGTCAGGGATCAGCCCCAGCATTTT
.,TRBV4-3,TRBJ2-3,.,CASSRSDGGTDTQYF,TGCGCCAGCAGCCGCTCTGACGGGGGCACAGATACGCAGTATTTT
.,TRBV7-9,TRBJ2-7,.,CASSLPDVEQYF,TGTGCCAGCAGCCTACCCGATGTCGAGCAGTACTTC
.,TRBV18,TRBJ1-3,.,CASSALGAHAGNTIYF,TGTGCCAGCTCTGCGCTGGGGGCGCACGCTGGAAACACCATATATTTT
.,TRBV19,TRBJ2-7,.,CASSMRSAALTYEQYF,TGTGCCAGTAGTATGAGGTCGGCCGCCCTAACCTACGAGCAGTACTTC
TRBD2,TRBV6-1,TRBJ2-1,.,CASSEREMHEQFF,TGTGCCAGCAGTGAGCGGGAGATGCATGAGCAGTTCTTC
TRBD1,TRBV27,TRBJ2-7,.,CASSPRDRAYEQYF,TGTGCCAGCAGTCCCCGGGACAGGGCCTACGAGCAGTACTTC
.,TRBV6-6,TRBJ1-2,.,CASSSPLLETVSGYTF,TGTGCCAGCAGTTCCCCTCTCCTAGAGACCGTGAGTGGCTACACCTTC
TRBD1,TRBV4-3,TRBJ2-7,.,CASSQELTGAYEQYF,TGCGCCAGCAGCCAAGAGCTGACAGGGGCCTACGAGCAGTACTTC
TRBD1,TRBV15,TRBJ1-2,.,CATSGDRASTGGYTF,TGTGCCACCAGTGGGGACAGGGCCTCTACGGGAGGCTACACCTTC
TRBD1,TRBV2,TRBJ1-1,few,CASVDRDTEAFF,TGTGCCAGCGTTGACAGGGACACTGAAGCTTTCTTT
TRBD2,TRBV6-5,TRBJ2-2,once,CASSYFGTSGNGELFF,TGTGCCAGCAGTTACTTCGGGACTAGCGGGAACGGGGAGCTGTTTTTT
.,TRBV19,TRBJ1-4,.,CASCRQGNEKLFF,TGTGCCAGCTGTAGGCAGGGGAACGAAAAACTGTTTTTT
.,TRBV5-6,TRBJ1-4,.,CASSLPRRDGEKLFF,TGTGCCAGCAGCCTCCCGCGGAGGGACGGAGAAAAACTGTTTTTT
TRBD1,TRBV5-1,TRBJ2-1,.,CASSLPGQVLNEQFF,TGCGCCAGCAGCTTACCCGGACAGGTCCTTAATGAGCAGTTCTTC
TRBD1,TRBV7-3,TRBJ1-1,.,CASSSGQKNTEAFF,TGTGCCAGCAGCTCGGGACAGAAGAACACTGAAGCTTTCTTT
.,TRBV4-3,TRBJ2-2,.,CASSQDMRADRNTGELFF,TGCGCCAGCAGCCAAGATATGAGGGCGGACAGGAACACCGGGGAGCTGTTTTTT
TRBD1,TRBV6-7,TRBJ2-1,.,CASSYGRGRNNEQFF,TGTGCCAGCAGTTACGGCAGGGGGCGCAACAATGAGCAGTTCTTC
TRBD1,TRBV2,TRBJ1-1,.,CASRPNPDRAKAEAFF,TGTGCCAGCAGACCTAACCCCGACAGGGCTAAGGCTGAAGCTTTCTTT
.,TRBV7-9,TRBJ1-2,.,CASSPVLTYGYTF,TGTGCCAGCAGCCCGGTCCTCACCTATGGCTACACCTTC
TRBD1,TRBV30,TRBJ1-1,.,CAWSQGADAEAFF,TGTGCCTGGAGTCAGGGGGCGGATGCTGAAGCTTTCTTT
.,TRBV7-9,TRBJ2-7,.,CASSPIILADSSYEQYF,TGTGCCAGCAGCCCCATCATCCTTGCTGACAGTTCCTACGAGCAGTACTTC
TRBD2,TRBV18,TRBJ2-7,few,CASSRSGTYEQYF,TGTGCCAGCTCGCGTAGCGGGACCTACGAGCAGTACTTC
.,TRBV6-5,TRBJ2-1,.,CASSLTTPYNEQFF,TGTGCCAGCAGTTTGACTACCCCCTACAATGAGCAGTTCTTC
.,TRBV5-6,TRBJ2-1,.,CASSLSPGGGYNEQFF,TGTGCCAGCAGCTTGTCACCGGGTGGAGGCTACAATGAGCAGTTCTTC
.,TRBV5-1,TRBJ1-6,.,CASSLWSGRNSPLHF,TGCGCCAGCAGCTTGTGGTCAGGCAGAAATTCACCCCTCCACTTT
TRBD1,TRBV7-2,TRBJ2-7,.,CASSLDRGRREQYF,TGTGCCAGCAGCTTGGACAGGGGTAGGAGGGAGCAGTACTTC
TRBD2,TRBV5-6,TRBJ2-7,.,CASSLAGLAGASTVYEQYF,TGTGCCAGCAGCTTGGCGGGGCTAGCGGGAGCATCAACGGTCTACGAGCAGTACTTC
TRBD1,TRBV29-1,TRBJ1-1,.,CSVYTGGAFF,TGCAGCGTGTACACAGGGGGGGCTTTCTTT
.,TRBV2,TRBJ1-1,.,CASIDPGRVEAFF,TGTGCCAGCATTGATCCGGGGAGGGTTGAAGCTTTCTTT
TRBD1,TRBV18,TRBJ2-1,.,CASSPGQTYNEQFF,TGTGCCAGCTCCCCGGGACAGACCTACAATGAGCAGTTCTTC
TRBD1,TRBV5-1,TRBJ2-5,.,CASNRNRGQETQYF,TGCGCCAGCAACCGGAACAGGGGCCAAGAGACCCAGTACTTC